This TCR beta chain came from a study of blood T cell repertoires in COVID-19. Looking at the study overall: Researchers got acute and convalescent COVID-19 samples from the United States, Italy and Spain. Sources were T cells, B-cell-depleted T cells, or PBMCs; the material itself was cDNA or gDNA.

In germline, CDR1 is DFQATT, CDR2 SNEGSKA (reference sequence). The CDR3 covers 11 residues. Trimming took off 6 bases at V and 4 bases at J, with 9 bases between the two ends. Original handling: Reference gene primers were amplified, and this amplification served to estimate nucleated cell counts. Assay: immunoSEQ multiplex PCR; the TCRdb copy retains only in-frame clones and omits some. The V and J calls and clone size come from that table; D and trimming were worked out from the DNA. The top ten clones hold 2.9% of a sample with about 180,000 clones, more than 85% of them seen once. The sample consisted of peripheral blood. This clonotype was obtained from a woman younger than 45 with active or convalescent COVID-19. V is TRBV20-1 and J is TRBJ1-2; D is ambiguous. The CDR3 sequence is CSAASGYGYTF. CDR3 nucleotide sequence: TGCAGTGCCGCGAGTGGCTATGGCTACACCTTC.